This TCR beta chain stems from a study of cytomegalovirus exposure and HLA in healthy donors. Whole-study results and caveats: Judged likely to be a sequencing artifact was a cluster of highly shared sequence variants.

From germline, CDR1 is LNHDA and CDR2 SQIVND (reference sequence). The CDR3 extends over 14 amino acids. V shed 3 bases, J shed 3 bases, and the junction held 1 base outside the gene matches. The study ran its PCR with 60 Vbeta and 13 Jbeta primers. The repertoire was sequenced with immunoSEQ multiplex PCR; TCRdb's copy has only in-frame clones and lacks some. The data hold about 130,000 clones, with approximately 80% observed a single time. A single count supports this clone. Its antigen is not known. The rearrangement uses TRBV19 and TRBJ2-3; 9 bases map to TRBD1. The sequence derives from a man aged 25-40 years in good health and CMV-seropositive. Sequenced: PBMCs. CDR3 sequence reads: CASSMGQGTDTQYF. As DNA, the CDR3 is TGTGCCAGTAGTATGGGACAGGGTACAGATACGCAGTATTTT. Full variable domain (remainder filled in from reference TRBV19 and TRBJ2-3): DGGITQSPKYLFRKEGQNVTLSCEQNLNHDAMYWYRQDPGQGLRLIYYSQIVNDFQKGDIAEGYSVSREKKESFPLTVTSAQKNPTAFYLCASSMGQGTDTQYFGPGTRLTVL.